This TCR beta chain derives from a study of blood T cell repertoires in COVID-19. Overall study: The study drew acute and convalescent COVID-19 samples from the United States, Italy and Spain. From T cells, B-cell-depleted T cells, or PBMCs came the material, which was cDNA or gDNA.

Germline V gene lookup returns CDR1 LNHDA and CDR2 SQIVND (reference sequence). Trimming took off 5 bases at V and 3 bases at J, with 14 bases between the two ends. The CDR3 is 14 residues long. Original methodology: Researchers report that nucleated cell counts were estimated from reference gene primer amplification. TCRdb's table, derived via immunoSEQ multiplex PCR, lists solely in-frame clones and lacks some. That table gives V, J and clone size, and the DNA gave D and trimming. The table shows tens of thousands of clones, with more than 85% occurring only once. The sample comprised peripheral blood. The TCR sequence derives from a man aged 55-75 years with acute or convalescent COVID-19. V gene TRBV19 combines with J gene TRBJ2-7, with D tentatively TRBD1 (5 bases). CDR3 coding DNA: TGTGCCAGTAGTCCCCAGGGTGTGGGCTACGAGCAGTACTTC. Its translation is CASSPQGVGYEQYF.